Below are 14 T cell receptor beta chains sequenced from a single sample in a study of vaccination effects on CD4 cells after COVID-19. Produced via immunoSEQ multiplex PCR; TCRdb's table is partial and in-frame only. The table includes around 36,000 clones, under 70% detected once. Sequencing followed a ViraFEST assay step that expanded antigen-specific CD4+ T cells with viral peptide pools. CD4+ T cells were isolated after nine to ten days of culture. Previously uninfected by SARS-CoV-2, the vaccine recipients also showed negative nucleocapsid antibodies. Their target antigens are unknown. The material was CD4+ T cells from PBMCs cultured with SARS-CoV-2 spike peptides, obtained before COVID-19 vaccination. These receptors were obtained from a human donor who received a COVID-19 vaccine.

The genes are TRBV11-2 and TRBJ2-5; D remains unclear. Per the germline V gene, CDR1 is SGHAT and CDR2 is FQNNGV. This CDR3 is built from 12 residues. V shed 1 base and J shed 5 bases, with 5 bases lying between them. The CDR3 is CASSLVTETQYF. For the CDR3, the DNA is TGTGCCAGCAGCTTAGTTACCGAGACCCAGTACTTC.

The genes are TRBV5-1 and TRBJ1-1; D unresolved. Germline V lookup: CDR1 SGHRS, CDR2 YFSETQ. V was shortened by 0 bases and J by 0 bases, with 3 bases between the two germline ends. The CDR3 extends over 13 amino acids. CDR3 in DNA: TGCGCCAGCAGCTTGGGTATGAACACTGAAGCTTTCTTT. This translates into CASSLGMNTEAFF.

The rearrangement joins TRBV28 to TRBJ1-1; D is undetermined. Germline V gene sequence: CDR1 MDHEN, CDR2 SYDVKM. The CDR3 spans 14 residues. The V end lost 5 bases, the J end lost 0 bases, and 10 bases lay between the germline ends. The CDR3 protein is CASSRRLMNTEAFF. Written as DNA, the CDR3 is TGTGCCAGCAGTCGTCGACTCATGAACACTGAAGCTTTCTTT.

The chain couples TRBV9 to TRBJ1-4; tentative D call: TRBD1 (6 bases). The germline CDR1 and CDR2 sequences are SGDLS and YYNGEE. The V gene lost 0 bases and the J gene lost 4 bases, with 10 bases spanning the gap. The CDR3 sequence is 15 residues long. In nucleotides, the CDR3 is TGTGCCAGCAGCGTAGGGACAGCTCGTAATGAAAAACTGTTTTTT. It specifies CASSVGTARNEKLFF.

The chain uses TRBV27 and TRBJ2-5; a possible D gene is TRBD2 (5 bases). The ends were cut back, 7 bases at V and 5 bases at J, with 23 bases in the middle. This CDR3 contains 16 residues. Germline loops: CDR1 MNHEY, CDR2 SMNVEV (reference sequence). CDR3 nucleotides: TGTGCCAGCACCCTCTCGTCCCTTAGCGATCCGGAGACCCAGTACTTC. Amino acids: CASTLSSLSDPETQYF.

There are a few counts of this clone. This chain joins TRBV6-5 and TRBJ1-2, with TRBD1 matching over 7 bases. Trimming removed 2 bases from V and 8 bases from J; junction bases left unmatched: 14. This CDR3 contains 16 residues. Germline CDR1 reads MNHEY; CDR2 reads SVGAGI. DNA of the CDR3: TGTGCCAGCAGTTACGGGGGGAATGAGGGGGCGCAAGGCTACACCTTC. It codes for CASSYGGNEGAQGYTF.

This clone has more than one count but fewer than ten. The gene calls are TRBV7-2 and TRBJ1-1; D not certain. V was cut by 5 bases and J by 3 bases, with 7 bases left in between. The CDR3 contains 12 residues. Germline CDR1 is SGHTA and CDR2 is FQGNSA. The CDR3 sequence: CASSIQDTEAFF. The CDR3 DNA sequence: TGTGCCAGCAGCATTCAGGACACTGAAGCTTTCTTT. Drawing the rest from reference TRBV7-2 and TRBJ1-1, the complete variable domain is GAGVSQSPSNKVTEKGKDVELRCDPISGHTALYWYRQSLGQGLEFLIYFQGNSAPDKSGLPSDRFSAERTGGSVSTLTIQRTQQEDSAVYLCASSIQDTEAFFGQGTRLTVV.

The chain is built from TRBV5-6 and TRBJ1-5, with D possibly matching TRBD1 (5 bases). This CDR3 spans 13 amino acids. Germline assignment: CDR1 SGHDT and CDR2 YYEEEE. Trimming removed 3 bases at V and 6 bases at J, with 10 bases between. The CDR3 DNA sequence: TGTGCCAGCAGCTCCCAGGGCGTTCAGCCCCAGCATTTT. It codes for CASSSQGVQPQHF.

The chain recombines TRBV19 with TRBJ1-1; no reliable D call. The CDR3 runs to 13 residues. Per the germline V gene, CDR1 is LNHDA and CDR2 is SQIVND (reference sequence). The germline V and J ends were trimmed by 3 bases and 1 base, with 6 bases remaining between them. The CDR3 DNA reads TGTGCCAGTAGTATGGGCAGGAACACTGAAGCTTTCTTT. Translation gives CASSMGRNTEAFF.

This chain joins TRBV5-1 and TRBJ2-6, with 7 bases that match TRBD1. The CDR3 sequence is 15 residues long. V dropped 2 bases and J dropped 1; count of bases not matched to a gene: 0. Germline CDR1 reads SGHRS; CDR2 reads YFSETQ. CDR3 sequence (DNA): TGCGCCAGCAGCTTACAGGGGTCTGGGGCCAACGTCCTGACTTTC. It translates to CASSLQGSGANVLTF.

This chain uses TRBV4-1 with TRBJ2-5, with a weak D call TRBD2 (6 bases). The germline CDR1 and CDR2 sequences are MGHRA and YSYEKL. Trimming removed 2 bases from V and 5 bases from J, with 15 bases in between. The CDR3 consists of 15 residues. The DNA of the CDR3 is TGCGCCAGCAGCCAATCCGGGACTGGGGGGGAGACCCAGTACTTC. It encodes CASSQSGTGGETQYF.

CDR3 sequence reads: CASSQGSGQGSGTEAFF. Here the CDR3 DNA reads TGTGCCAGCAGCCAAGGGTCTGGACAGGGAAGCGGGACTGAAGCTTTCTTT. The gene calls are TRBV3-1 (or the pseudogene TRBV3-2) and TRBJ1-1; 8 nucleotides agree with TRBD1. Germline CDR1 LGHDT, CDR2 YNNKEL (reference sequence). Trimming at V came to 1 base and at J to 5 bases, leaving 12 bases not matched to a gene. There are 17 residues in the CDR3.

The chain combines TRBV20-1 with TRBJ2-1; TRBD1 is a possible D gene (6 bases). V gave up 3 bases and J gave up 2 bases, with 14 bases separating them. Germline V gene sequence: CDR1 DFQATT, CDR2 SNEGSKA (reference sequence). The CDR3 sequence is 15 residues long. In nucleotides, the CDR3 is TGCAGTGCTAGTGGAGAGGGGGTCCCCTACAATGAGCAGTTCTTC. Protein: CSASGEGVPYNEQFF.

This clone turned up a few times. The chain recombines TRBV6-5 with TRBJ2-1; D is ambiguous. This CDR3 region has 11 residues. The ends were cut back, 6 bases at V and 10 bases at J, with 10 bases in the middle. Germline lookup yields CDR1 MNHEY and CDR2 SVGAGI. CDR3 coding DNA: TGTGCCAGCAGGGTAGCCGGAGAGCAGTTCTTC. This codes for CASRVAGEQFF.